Listed here are 24 T cell receptor beta chains from one sample, sequenced in a study of blood T cell repertoires in COVID-19. The assay was immunoSEQ multiplex PCR, and TCRdb's table has in-frame clones only and misses some. The sample includes about 280,000 clones, around 83% seen only once; the top ten take around 5%. The source material was PBMCs or T cells enriched from blood (not recorded which). The source is a man aged 40-50 years who had been exposed to COVID-19.

This chain connects TRBV5-1 to TRBJ2-1; 14 bases fit TRBD2. The CDR3 sequence is 16 residues long. Trimming took 7 bases from V and 8 from J; bases not matched to a gene: 11. Germline-derived CDR1 and CDR2 are SGHRS and YFSETQ. The CDR3: CASLPTSGRDSYEQFF. The CDR3, as DNA: TGCGCCAGCCTACCGACTAGCGGGAGGGATTCCTATGAGCAGTTCTTC. The full variable domain, its missing parts supplied by reference TRBV5-1 and TRBJ2-1, is KAGVTQTPRYLIKTRGQQVTLSCSPISGHRSVSWYQQTPGQGLQFLFEYFSETQRNKGNFPGRFSGRQFSNSRSEMNVSTLELGDSALYLCASLPTSGRDSYEQFFGPGTRLTVL.

This chain links TRBV2 with TRBJ2-2, with D perhaps matching TRBD2 (6 bases). V dropped 4 bases and J dropped 7 bases, with 10 bases sitting between them. Germline assignment: CDR1 SNHLY and CDR2 FYNNEI. This CDR3 contains 13 residues. In DNA, the CDR3 is TGTGCCAGCAGTGTGTGGGGGGACGGGGAGCTGTTTTTT. Translated, it gives CASSVWGDGELFF.

This chain joins TRBV30 and TRBJ2-2, with 8 bases identical to TRBD1. CDR1 is GTSNPN, CDR2 SVGIG, per germline (reference sequence). J was trimmed by 7 bases and V by 1 base; bases with no gene match: 2. This CDR3 contains 13 residues. The CDR3 sequence is CAWSGTGYGELFF. The CDR3, as DNA: TGTGCCTGGAGTGGGACAGGGTACGGGGAGCTGTTTTTT.

V usage is TRBV6-5 and J usage is TRBJ2-1; D not certain. CDR1 and CDR2 (germline): MNHEY, SVGAGI. The CDR3 is 14 residues long. Trimming stripped 7 bases from V and 8 bases from J, with 18 bases between. In DNA form, the CDR3 reads TGTGCCAGCACTAGTACCGGAACCTTGTATGAGCAGTTCTTC. Its translation is CASTSTGTLYEQFF.

The gene calls are TRBV7-6 and TRBJ2-6; unclear D gene. Germline V gene sequence: CDR1 SGHVS, CDR2 FNYEAQ. This CDR3 spans 15 amino acids. Trimming left V 5 bases short and J 2 bases short, with 10 bases between. DNA for the CDR3: TGTGCCAGCAGCCCCGCAGTCCCTGGGGCCAACGTCCTGACTTTC. Amino acid sequence: CASSPAVPGANVLTF.

This clone was found once. The rearrangement uses TRBV19 and TRBJ1-2, with D possibly being TRBD1 (5 bases). The germline CDR1 and CDR2 sequences are LNHDA and SQIVND (reference sequence). V lost 0 bases and J lost 7, with 21 bases in between. The CDR3 sequence is 17 residues long. This CDR3 reads CASSIDRRGRVGVGYTF. The CDR3 DNA sequence: TGTGCCAGTAGTATAGATCGAAGGGGCAGGGTAGGAGTTGGCTACACCTTC.

This clone was observed a few times. The chain employs TRBV7-2 and TRBJ2-7; D is unclear. Between the trimmed V and J ends, which lost 4 bases and 3 bases, there was a span of 19 bases. This CDR3 is built from 16 residues. Germline V gives CDR1 SGHTA, CDR2 FQGNSA. CDR3 coding DNA: TGTGCCAGCAGCTCTTTTGAGATATCGCGGAACTACGAGCAGTACTTC. The encoded protein is CASSSFEISRNYEQYF.

This clone was detected once. The V and J genes are TRBV19 and TRBJ1-5, with 7 bases fitting TRBD1. The junction had 10 bases not matched to a gene; V was cut back by 7 bases and J by 1 base. Germline CDR1 LNHDA, CDR2 SQIVND (reference sequence). The CDR3 is made up of 16 amino acids. The CDR3: CASTLMKGASNQPQHF. CDR3 sequence (DNA): TGTGCCAGTACCCTGATGAAGGGGGCAAGCAATCAGCCCCAGCATTTT.

The chain employs TRBV30 and TRBJ2-3, with D possibly being TRBD1 (6 bases). From germline, CDR1 is GTSNPN and CDR2 SVGIG (reference sequence). The CDR3 covers 13 residues. The germline V and J ends were trimmed by 2 bases and 6 bases, with 12 bases remaining between them. As DNA, the CDR3 is TGTGCCTGGAGTATCGCAGGGGCGGATACGCAGTATTTT. Translation gives CAWSIAGADTQYF.

V usage is TRBV6-5 and J usage is TRBJ2-7; TRBD1 aligns across 7 bases. CDR3 length equals 13 residues. V shed 6 bases, J shed 0 bases, and the junction held 2 bases outside the gene matches. CDR1 is MNHEY, CDR2 SVGAGI, per germline. CDR3 coding DNA: TGTGCCAGCAGGACAGGGATCTCCTACGAGCAGTACTTC. Protein sequence: CASRTGISYEQYF.

The chain employs TRBV7-8 and TRBJ2-1; tentative D call: TRBD2 (6 bases). The length of the CDR3 is 15 residues. Germline values: CDR1 SGHVS, CDR2 FQNEAQ. The V end was cut by 1 base, the J end by 2 bases, with 9 bases between. CDR3 sequence (DNA): TGTGCCAGCAGCTTAGAACTAGCAGCCTACAATGAGCAGTTCTTC. This gives the protein CASSLELAAYNEQFF.

CDR3 in DNA: TGTGCCAGCACCCTAGGGGGGGGAACCCTACACAACACAGATACGCAGTATTTT. This encodes CASTLGGGTLHNTDTQYF. The V call is TRBV7-6, the J call TRBJ2-3, with D maybe TRBD2 (7 bases). CDR3 size: 18 residues. Germline V gene lookup returns CDR1 SGHVS and CDR2 FNYEAQ. V shed 7 bases and J shed 2 bases, with 25 bases lying between them.

CDR3 residues: CASRQSLQANTEAFF. The DNA for the CDR3 is TGTGCCAGCAGACAGAGTCTTCAGGCGAACACTGAAGCTTTCTTT. This chain uses TRBV14 with TRBJ1-1; D ambiguous. CDR3 size: 15 residues. Germline CDR1 is SGHDN and CDR2 is FVKESK. V lost 6 bases and J lost 1, with 15 bases in between.

V gene TRBV7-2 combines with J gene TRBJ1-1; D is possibly TRBD1 (5 bases). Germline lookup yields CDR1 SGHTA and CDR2 FQGNSA. Trimming took off 4 bases at V and 10 bases at J, with 22 bases between the two ends. This CDR3 region has 15 residues. In DNA, the CDR3 is TGTGCCAGCAGCTCCCTTTCCGCAGGGTTTGCGACAGCTTTCTTT. It codes for CASSSLSAGFATAFF.

The rearrangement links TRBV5-6 to TRBJ2-7, with TRBD1 matching 7 bases. The CDR3 is 12 amino acids. CDR1 and CDR2 from the germline V gene are SGHDT and YYEEEE. V lost 1 base to trimming and J lost 6 bases; unmatched junction nucleotides: 1. The CDR3 region is CASSLYRGEQYF. The CDR3 DNA sequence: TGTGCCAGCAGCTTGTACAGGGGCGAGCAGTACTTC.

This clone was seen more than once but under ten times. V gene TRBV5-4 combines with J gene TRBJ2-5, with 9 positions matching TRBD2. Germline CDR1 and CDR2: SGHNT and YYREEE (reference sequence). The CDR3 totals 16 residues. Trimming at V came to 1 base and at J to 3 bases, leaving 7 bases not matched to a gene. The CDR3 sequence is CASSLLSLAGEETQYF. The CDR3, as DNA: TGTGCCAGCAGCTTGTTGTCACTAGCGGGCGAAGAGACCCAGTACTTC.

This rearrangement joins TRBV6-5 to TRBJ1-1; perhaps TRBD1 as D (5 bases). V lost 5 bases, J lost 8 bases, and 9 bases lay in between. The V gene's germline CDR1 is MNHEY and CDR2 SVGAGI. The CDR3 has 11 residues. DNA for the CDR3: TGTGCCAGCAGTCCAGGGCGGGAAGCTTTCTTT. Residues: CASSPGREAFF.

The V and J genes are TRBV30 and TRBJ2-5, with D perhaps TRBD1 (5 bases). The CDR3 has 11 amino acids. The germline V gene has CDR1 GTSNPN and CDR2 SVGIG (reference sequence). V lost 6 bases to trimming and J lost 2 bases, with 7 bases between them. Written as DNA, the CDR3 is TGTGCCTGCAGGGTGCAAGAGACCCAGTACTTC. Protein sequence: CACRVQETQYF.

The chain is built from TRBV30 and TRBJ2-7; 7 bases agree with TRBD1. V lost 2 bases, J lost 3 bases, and 7 bases stayed unmatched. This CDR3 spans 14 amino acids. In germline, CDR1 is GTSNPN, CDR2 SVGIG (reference sequence). The CDR3 is CAWSPTGDFYEQYF. Written as DNA, the CDR3 is TGTGCCTGGAGTCCCACAGGGGATTTCTACGAGCAGTACTTC.

The CDR3 loop is CASSPHRDQPQHF. CDR3 bases: TGTGCCAGCTCACCCCACAGAGATCAGCCCCAGCATTTT. The chain uses TRBV18 and TRBJ1-5, with D hard to call. The germline V gene has CDR1 KGHSH and CDR2 LQKENI. V dropped 3 bases and J dropped 5 bases, with 8 bases sitting between them. CDR3 length: 13 residues.

The chain combines TRBV5-1 with TRBJ1-5; weak D call: TRBD1 (6 bases). Germline CDR1 is SGHRS and CDR2 is YFSETQ. V lost 5 bases and J 2 bases, leaving 11 bases between the germline ends. The CDR3 spans 14 residues. CDR3: CASREGVGNQPQHF. The CDR3, as DNA: TGCGCCAGCAGAGAGGGGGTGGGCAATCAGCCCCAGCATTTT.

The gene calls are TRBV6-5 and TRBJ1-5; D might be TRBD1 (5 bases). The CDR3 is made up of 13 amino acids. Germline V gene lookup returns CDR1 MNHEY and CDR2 SVGAGI. Trimming stripped 6 bases from V and 9 bases from J, with 15 bases between. CDR3 DNA: TGTGCCAGCAGGACAGACCAATCATGGCCCCAGCATTTT. It yields the protein CASRTDQSWPQHF.

This chain connects TRBV18 to TRBJ2-3; 9 nucleotides align to TRBD1. The CDR3 loop spans 16 amino acids. Looked up from germline, CDR1 is KGHSH and CDR2 is LQKENI. Unmatched junction bases numbered 9, after V lost 2 bases and J lost 6 bases. The CDR3 DNA is TGTGCCAGCTCACCAGCCGCCGGGACAGGGTACGATACGCAGTATTTT. It codes for CASSPAAGTGYDTQYF. Supplemented by reference TRBV18 and TRBJ2-3, the full variable domain reads NAGVMQNPRHLVRRRGQEARLRCSPMKGHSHVYWYRQLPEEGLKFMVYLQKENIIDESGMPKERFSAEFPKEGPSILRIQQVVRGDSAAYFCASSPAAGTGYDTQYFGPGTRLTVL.

The chain combines TRBV4-1 with TRBJ1-5; unclear D gene. The CDR3 loop spans 14 amino acids. Trimming shortened V by 0 bases and J by 6 bases, and 9 bases separated the two germline ends. Germline V gene sequence: CDR1 MGHRA, CDR2 YSYEKL. The CDR3 DNA reads TGCGCCAGCAGCCAAGATCTAGTTTTTCAGCCCCAGCATTTT. Its translation is CASSQDLVFQPQHF.